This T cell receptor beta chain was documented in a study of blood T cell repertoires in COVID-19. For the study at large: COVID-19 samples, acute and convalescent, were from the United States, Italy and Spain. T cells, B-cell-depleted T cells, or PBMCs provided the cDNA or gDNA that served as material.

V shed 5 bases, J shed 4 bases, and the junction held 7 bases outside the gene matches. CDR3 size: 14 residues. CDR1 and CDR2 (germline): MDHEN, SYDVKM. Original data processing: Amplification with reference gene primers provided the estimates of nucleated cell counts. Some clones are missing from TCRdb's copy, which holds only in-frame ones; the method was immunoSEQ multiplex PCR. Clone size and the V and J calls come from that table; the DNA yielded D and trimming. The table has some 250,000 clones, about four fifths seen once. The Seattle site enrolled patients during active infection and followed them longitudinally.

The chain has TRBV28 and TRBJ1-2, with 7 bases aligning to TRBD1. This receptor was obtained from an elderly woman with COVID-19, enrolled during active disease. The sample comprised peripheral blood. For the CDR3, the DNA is TGTGCCAGCAGTCACGGACAGGAGGTCTATGGCTACACCTTC. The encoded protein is CASSHGQEVYGYTF.